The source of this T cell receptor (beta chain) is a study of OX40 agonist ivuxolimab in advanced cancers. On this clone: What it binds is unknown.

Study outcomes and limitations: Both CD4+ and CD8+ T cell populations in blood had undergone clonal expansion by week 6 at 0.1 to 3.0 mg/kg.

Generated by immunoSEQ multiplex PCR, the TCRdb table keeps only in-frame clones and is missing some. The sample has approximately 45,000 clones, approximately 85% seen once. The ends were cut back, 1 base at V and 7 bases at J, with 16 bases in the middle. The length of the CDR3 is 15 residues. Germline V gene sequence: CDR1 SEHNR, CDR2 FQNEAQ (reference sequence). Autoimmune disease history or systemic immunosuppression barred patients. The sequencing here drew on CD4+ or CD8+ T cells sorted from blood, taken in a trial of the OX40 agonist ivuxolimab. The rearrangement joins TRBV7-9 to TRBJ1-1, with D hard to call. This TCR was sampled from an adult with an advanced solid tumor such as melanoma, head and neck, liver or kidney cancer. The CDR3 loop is CASSLGREGAGEAFF. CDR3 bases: TGTGCCAGCAGCTTAGGGCGCGAGGGCGCGGGTGAAGCTTTCTTT.